This T cell receptor beta chain was sequenced during a study of cytomegalovirus exposure and HLA in healthy donors. Trimming stripped 1 base from V and 0 bases from J, with 6 bases between. In germline, CDR1 is LGHNT, CDR2 FRNRAP. CDR3 length: 14 amino acids. The PCR used 60 Vbeta and 13 Jbeta primers. Libraries were prepared by immunoSEQ multiplex PCR; TCRdb keeps only in-frame clonotypes and omits some of them. The sample includes over 20,000 clones, almost 70% of them seen just once. Sequenced sample: PBMCs. The J gene is TRBJ1-1, the V gene TRBV12-5; D might be TRBD1 (5 bases). This receptor was identified in a woman aged 45-65 years in good health and CMV-seronegative. The CDR3 sequence: CASGLGQMNTEAFF. CDR3 bases: TGTGCTAGTGGTTTGGGACAGATGAACACTGAAGCTTTCTTT.